The rows below give T cell receptor beta chains drawn from one sample of a study of T cell responses to AZD1222 COVID-19 vaccine. The protocol was immunoSEQ multiplex PCR, while the TCRdb copy is restricted to in-frame clones and leaves out a portion. The table shows about 60,000 clones, with around 86% occurring only once. The material was peripheral blood, obtained on day 0 of AZD1222 vaccination. These receptor sequences come from an adult in good health. Both conserved end residues are part of each CDR3. Expanded clones get a size class; other rows say once, few or many, or leave the size out.

V gene: TRBV24-1
clone size: .
J gene: TRBJ1-4
CDR3 protein: CATSDLSASIANEKLFF

V gene: TRBV5-1
clone size: .
J gene: TRBJ1-4
CDR3 protein: CASSLAGQINEKLFF

V gene: TRBV19
clone size: .
J gene: TRBJ2-7
CDR3 protein: CASSILGSEQYF

V gene: TRBV4-2
clone size: few
J gene: TRBJ2-7
CDR3 protein: CASSQEGLAVGEQYF

V gene: TRBV4-3
clone size: .
J gene: TRBJ1-5
CDR3 protein: CASSQDPGEMLQPQHF

V gene: TRBV7-8
clone size: .
J gene: TRBJ1-2
CDR3 protein: CASTSSDYGYTF

V gene: TRBV19
clone size: .
J gene: TRBJ1-1
CDR3 protein: CASSLGAFTEAFF

V gene: TRBV29-1
clone size: .
J gene: TRBJ2-1
CDR3 protein: CSVPGQGHNEQFF

V gene: TRBV7-9
clone size: .
J gene: TRBJ1-6
CDR3 protein: CASSWQTSPLHF

V gene: TRBV5-4
clone size: .
J gene: TRBJ2-5
CDR3 protein: CASTDSRRIGETQYF

V gene: TRBV18
clone size: .
J gene: TRBJ1-1
CDR3 protein: CASSPQRGYTEAFF

V gene: TRBV2
clone size: .
J gene: TRBJ1-1
CDR3 protein: CASSPWGGGSRNTEAFF

V gene: TRBV19
clone size: .
J gene: TRBJ1-1
CDR3 protein: CASSNPRQGGSTEAFF

V gene: TRBV5-1
clone size: once
J gene: TRBJ1-1
CDR3 protein: CASSLWRENTEAFF

V gene: TRBV18
clone size: .
J gene: TRBJ2-1
CDR3 protein: CASSPSGQPEQFF

V gene: TRBV24-1
clone size: .
J gene: TRBJ1-2
CDR3 protein: CATSHRGMVYGYTF

V gene: TRBV28
clone size: .
J gene: TRBJ1-4
CDR3 protein: CASSLYPGSSATNEKLFF

V gene: TRBV30
clone size: .
J gene: TRBJ1-5
CDR3 protein: CAWSPTGTNNQPQHF

V gene: TRBV6-6
clone size: .
J gene: TRBJ2-7
CDR3 protein: CATSAGVSYEQYF

V gene: TRBV10-1
clone size: .
J gene: TRBJ1-4
CDR3 protein: CASSGVADEKLFF

V gene: TRBV5-1
clone size: .
J gene: TRBJ2-1
CDR3 protein: CASHLGQGPEEQFF

V gene: TRBV19
clone size: .
J gene: TRBJ1-2
CDR3 protein: CASTPSGQAPYGYTF